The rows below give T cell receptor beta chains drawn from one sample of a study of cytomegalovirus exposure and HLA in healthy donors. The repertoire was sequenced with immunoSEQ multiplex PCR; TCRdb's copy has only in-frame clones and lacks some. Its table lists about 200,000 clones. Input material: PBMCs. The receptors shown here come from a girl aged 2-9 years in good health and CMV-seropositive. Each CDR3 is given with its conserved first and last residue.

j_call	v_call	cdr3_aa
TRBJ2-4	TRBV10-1	CARSRGAGNIQYF
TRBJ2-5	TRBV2	CASTTSLAGIETQYF
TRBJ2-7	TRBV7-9	CASSLVGQGYEQYF
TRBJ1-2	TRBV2	CASSVQGGYGYTF
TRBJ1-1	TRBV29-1	CSVEPGDDF
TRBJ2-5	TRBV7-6	CASSPGPGQQETQYF
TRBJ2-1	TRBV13	CASSPSGGRHSSYNEQFF
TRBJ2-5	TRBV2	CASKTPGGRQETQYF
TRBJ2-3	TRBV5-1	CASSSGLAGFTDTQYF
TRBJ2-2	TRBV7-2	CASSFIAGVNTGELFF
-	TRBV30	CAWTRGGVAYEQYF
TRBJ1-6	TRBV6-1	CASRRGGGNSPLHF
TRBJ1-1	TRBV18	CASSPEEGATAEAFF
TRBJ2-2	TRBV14	CASSLTDRGEGELFF
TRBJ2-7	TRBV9	CASSDNREYEQYF
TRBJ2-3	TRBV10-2	CASTAGTSGTDTQYF
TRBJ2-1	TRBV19	CASSIRAGLSYNEQFF
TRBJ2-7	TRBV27	CASSLSGLARQYF
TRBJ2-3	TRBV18	CASSRNDPGSTDTQYF
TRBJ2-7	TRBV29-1	CSATGTGHYEQYF
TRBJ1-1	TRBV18	CASSPFETGIESLNTEAFF
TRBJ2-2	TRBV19	CASSISGRTGELFF
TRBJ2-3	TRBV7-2	CASSRAGGTDTQYF
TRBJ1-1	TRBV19	CASSVWSAMNTEAFF
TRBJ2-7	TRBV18	CASSPRRESSYEQYF
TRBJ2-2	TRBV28	CASRPGQVPGELFF
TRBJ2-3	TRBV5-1	CASSRDLAGYTDTQYF
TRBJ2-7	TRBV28	CASRGAGEFVSYEQYF
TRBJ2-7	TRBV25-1	CASSVSASDAYEQYF
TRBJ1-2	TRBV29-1	CSVEDPLLPNYGYTF
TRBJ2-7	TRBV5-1	CASSFGLADHYEQYF
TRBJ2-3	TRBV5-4	CASSGTGQGSDTQYF
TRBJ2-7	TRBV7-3	CASSLTAGLAEPQYF
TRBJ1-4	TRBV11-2	CASSLDGLGDSNEKLFF
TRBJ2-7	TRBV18	CASSPGQGFSYEQYF
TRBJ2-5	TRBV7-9	CASSSLGFQETQYF
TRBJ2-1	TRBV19	CASKISGTSGYNEQFF
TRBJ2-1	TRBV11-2	CASSQVSEQFF
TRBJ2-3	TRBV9	CASSPLSDTQYF
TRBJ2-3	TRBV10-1	CASSELEASADTQYF
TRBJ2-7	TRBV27	CASSLLGTSLSEQYF
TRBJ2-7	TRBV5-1	CASRQSGQGFEQYF
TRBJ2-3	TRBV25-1	CASSSDFPDTQYF
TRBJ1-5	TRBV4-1	CASSQGLQGHQPQHF
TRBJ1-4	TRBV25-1	CASSGGGLNEKLFF
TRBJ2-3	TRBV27	CASTLRPGWADTQYF
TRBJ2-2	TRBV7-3	CASSFGGRRVTGELFF
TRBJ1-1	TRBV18	CASSTTGRDTEAFF
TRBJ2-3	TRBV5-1	CGLWSTDTQYF
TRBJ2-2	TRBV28	CASSPSGTGAYTGELFF
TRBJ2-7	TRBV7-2	CASSLVEASGAYEQYF
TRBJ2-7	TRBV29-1	CSVRGMSSYEQYF
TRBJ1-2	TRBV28	CASSDYRGLNYGYTF
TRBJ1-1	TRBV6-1	CATTQGWGEAFF
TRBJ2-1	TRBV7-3	CASSLTPGLTYNEQFF